This T cell receptor beta chain came from a study of CD4 and CD8 cells across lung adenocarcinoma regions. J was trimmed by 2 bases and V by 3 bases; bases with no gene match: 5. The CDR3 is made up of 15 amino acids. From germline, CDR1 is MRHNA and CDR2 SNTAGT. In TCRdb, the PCR reads were re-called with MiXCR into one record per CDR3 protein. Of around 25,000 distinct CDR3 sequences listed, almost 50% were seen once; the top ten hold roughly 50%. The patients had localized lung adenocarcinoma, a non-small cell subtype. The TCR originated in a male donor with lung adenocarcinoma. The CD4 and CD8 labels of this study may be unreliable. This chain joins TRBV6-4 and TRBJ2-3, with 7 bases matching TRBD2. The specimen was CD8+ T cells from the center of a lung tumor. CDR3 amino acids: CASSEAGDSTDTQYF. For the CDR3, the DNA is TGTGCCAGCAGTGAGGCGGGAGACTCCACAGATACGCAGTATTTT.